This T cell receptor beta chain was sequenced for a study of CD8+CD57+ T cells in acquired aplastic anemia. The study's findings and limits: Patients had about 31 CD8+ CDR3 sequences in common with controls (the shared set).

The germline gives CDR1 LNHDA, CDR2 SQIVND (reference sequence). V was trimmed by 3 bases and J by 3 bases, leaving 15 bases between them. CDR3 size: 15 residues. Genomic DNA, serving as template, underwent TCR beta VDJ and CDR3 profiling. MiXCR, run by TCRdb on the reads, gives a single entry per CDR3 protein. The sample lists around 200,000 distinct CDR3 sequences, roughly two thirds occurring once. Patients chosen for sequencing had CD8+CD57+ cells that had expanded, as shown by flow cytometry. In all patients, the disease was severe acquired aplastic anemia. Concerning this clonotype itself: What it recognizes is unknown.

The material sequenced was sorted CD4+, CD8+, or CD8+CD57+ T cells (not recorded which) from PBMCs. The sequence was obtained from a human donor with aplastic anemia. The chain joins TRBV19 to TRBJ2-7; TRBD2 is a possible D gene (6 bases). CDR3 sequence: CASSIGGTANYEQYF. The CDR3 DNA is TGTGCCAGTAGTATTGGCGGGACGGCAAACTACGAGCAGTACTTC.